This is a list of T cell receptor beta chains from one sample in a study of blood T cell repertoires in COVID-19. The assay was immunoSEQ multiplex PCR, and TCRdb's table has in-frame clones only and misses some. The data contain hundreds of thousands of clones, roughly 90% of them singletons. The sequenced material came from peripheral blood. These receptors came from a woman in her twenties or thirties with active or convalescent COVID-19. Each CDR3 is given with its conserved first and last residue. D genes are given only for firm matches. Not every row has a clone size; where given, it reads once, few, many or a size class.

j_call: TRBJ2-1; clone_size: NA; v_call: TRBV19; d_call: NA; cdr3_nt: TGTGCCAGTAGAGGGACTTTCTCCTACAATGAGCAGTTCTTC; cdr3_aa: CASRGTFSYNEQFF
j_call: TRBJ2-7; clone_size: NA; v_call: TRBV5-5; d_call: TRBD1; cdr3_nt: TGTGCCAGCAGCTTTGACAGGGCTACCTACGAGCAGTACTTC; cdr3_aa: CASSFDRATYEQYF
j_call: TRBJ2-2; clone_size: once; v_call: TRBV2; d_call: TRBD1; cdr3_nt: TGTGCCAGCCAGGGGGTGCTTGACACCGGGGAGCTGTTTTTT; cdr3_aa: CASQGVLDTGELFF
j_call: TRBJ1-2; clone_size: NA; v_call: TRBV23-1; d_call: TRBD1; cdr3_nt: TGCGCCAGCAGTCAATCGCCAACAGGGGGCTATGGCTACACCTTC; cdr3_aa: CASSQSPTGGYGYTF
j_call: TRBJ2-1; clone_size: NA; v_call: TRBV18; d_call: TRBD2; cdr3_nt: TGTGCCAGCTCACTCTCAGCGGGGGGCTACAATGAGCAGTTCTTC; cdr3_aa: CASSLSAGGYNEQFF
j_call: TRBJ2-1; clone_size: NA; v_call: TRBV25-1; d_call: NA; cdr3_nt: TGTGCCAGCAGTGAAAAGGACGGCGGGGCTACGCGGTTCTTC; cdr3_aa: CASSEKDGGATRFF
j_call: TRBJ1-3; clone_size: NA; v_call: TRBV5-5; d_call: NA; cdr3_nt: TGTGCCAGCAGCTTGGGATCGGTCCAGGGACACTCTGGAAACACCATATATTTT; cdr3_aa: CASSLGSVQGHSGNTIYF
j_call: TRBJ1-1; clone_size: NA; v_call: TRBV19; d_call: NA; cdr3_nt: TGTGCCAGTAGTATAGGACAGGTTAACACTGAAGCTTTCTTT; cdr3_aa: CASSIGQVNTEAFF
j_call: TRBJ2-4; clone_size: NA; v_call: TRBV5-4; d_call: TRBD2; cdr3_nt: TGTGCCAGCAGCTCCAGCACTAGCGGGAGGGGGGGCATTCAGTACTTC; cdr3_aa: CASSSSTSGRGGIQYF
j_call: TRBJ2-3; clone_size: NA; v_call: TRBV13; d_call: TRBD2; cdr3_nt: TGTGCCAGCAGCTTGCGGCGGGAGGGCTCCACAGATACGCAGTATTTT; cdr3_aa: CASSLRREGSTDTQYF
j_call: TRBJ1-1; clone_size: NA; v_call: TRBV2; d_call: TRBD1; cdr3_nt: TGTGCCAGCAGTGTACTGGGCCAGGGGGTGAATGAAGCTTTCTTT; cdr3_aa: CASSVLGQGVNEAFF
j_call: TRBJ1-1; clone_size: NA; v_call: TRBV10-3; d_call: TRBD1; cdr3_nt: TGTGCCTTATCAGGGGGCGCAGGCTCTGAAGCTTTCTTT; cdr3_aa: CALSGGAGSEAFF
j_call: TRBJ1-2; clone_size: NA; v_call: TRBV2; d_call: NA; cdr3_nt: TGTGCCAGCAGCGTCTCAGGGTGGTATGGCTACACCTTC; cdr3_aa: CASSVSGWYGYTF
j_call: TRBJ2-3; clone_size: NA; v_call: TRBV5-4; d_call: NA; cdr3_nt: TGTGCCAGCAGGTATCGAGGCGGAGCGACTAGCACAGATACGCAGTATTTT; cdr3_aa: CASRYRGGATSTDTQYF
j_call: TRBJ2-5; clone_size: NA; v_call: TRBV4-1; d_call: NA; cdr3_nt: TGCGCCAGCAGCCAAGATCTTGGGCAGGGACAAGAGACCCAGTACTTC; cdr3_aa: CASSQDLGQGQETQYF